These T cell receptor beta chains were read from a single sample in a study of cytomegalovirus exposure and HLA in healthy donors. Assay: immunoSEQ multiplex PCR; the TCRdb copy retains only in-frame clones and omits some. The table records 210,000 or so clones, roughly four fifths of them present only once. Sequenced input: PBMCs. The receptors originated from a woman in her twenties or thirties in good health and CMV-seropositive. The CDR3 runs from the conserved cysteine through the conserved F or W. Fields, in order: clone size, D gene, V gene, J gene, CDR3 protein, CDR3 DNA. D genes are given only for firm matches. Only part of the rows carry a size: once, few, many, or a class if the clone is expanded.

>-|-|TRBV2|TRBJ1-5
CASSLQGAFGNQPQHF
TGTGCCAGCAGCCTACAGGGTGCCTTCGGCAATCAGCCCCAGCATTTT
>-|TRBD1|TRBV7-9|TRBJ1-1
CAILQGASTEAFF
TGTGCCATATTACAGGGGGCGAGCACTGAAGCTTTCTTT
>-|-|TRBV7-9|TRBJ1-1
CASSGARDATEAFF
TGTGCCAGCAGCGGAGCCAGGGATGCCACTGAAGCTTTCTTT
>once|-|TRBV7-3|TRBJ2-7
CASSLTRRDEQYF
TGTGCCAGCAGCTTAACGCGCAGGGACGAGCAGTACTTC
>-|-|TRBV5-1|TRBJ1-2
CASTPTLNHYGYTF
TGCGCCAGCACCCCGACACTCAACCACTATGGCTACACCTTC
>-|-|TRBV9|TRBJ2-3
CASTLGPSWIDTQYF
TGTGCCAGCACCCTGGGGCCCTCCTGGATAGATACGCAGTATTTT
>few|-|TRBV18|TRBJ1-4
CASSPGGTGEKLFF
TGTGCCAGCTCACCGGGGGGAACTGGCGAAAAACTGTTTTTT
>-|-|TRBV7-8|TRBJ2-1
CASSLGLNNEQFF
TGTGCCAGCAGCCTCGGACTGAACAATGAGCAGTTCTTC
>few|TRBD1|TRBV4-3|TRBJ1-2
CASSSGTVYGYTF
TGCGCCAGCAGCTCCGGGACAGTCTATGGCTACACCTTC
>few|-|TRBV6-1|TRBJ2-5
CASSDFEGVEETQYF
TGTGCCAGCAGTGATTTTGAGGGAGTTGAGGAGACCCAGTACTTC
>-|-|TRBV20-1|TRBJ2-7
CSAPSAYEQYF
TGCAGTGCTCCCTCGGCCTACGAGCAGTACTTC
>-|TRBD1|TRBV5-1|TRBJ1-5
CASSPDRVGQPQHF
TGCGCCAGCAGCCCTGACAGGGTCGGGCAGCCCCAGCATTTT
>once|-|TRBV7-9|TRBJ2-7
CASSPGQSREQYF
TGTGCCAGCAGCCCCGGACAGTCCCGAGAGCAGTACTTC